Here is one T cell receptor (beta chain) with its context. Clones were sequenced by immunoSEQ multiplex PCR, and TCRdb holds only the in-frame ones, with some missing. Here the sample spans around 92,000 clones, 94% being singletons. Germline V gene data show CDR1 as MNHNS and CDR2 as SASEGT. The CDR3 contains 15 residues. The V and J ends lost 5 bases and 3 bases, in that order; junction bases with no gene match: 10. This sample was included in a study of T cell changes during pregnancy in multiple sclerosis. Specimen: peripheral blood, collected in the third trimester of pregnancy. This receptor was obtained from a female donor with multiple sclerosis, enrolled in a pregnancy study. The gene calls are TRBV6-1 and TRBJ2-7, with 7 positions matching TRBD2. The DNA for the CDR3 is TGTGCCAGCAGTCCCCCGGTGGGGGGGAACTACGAGCAGTACTTC. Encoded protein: CASSPPVGGNYEQYF.